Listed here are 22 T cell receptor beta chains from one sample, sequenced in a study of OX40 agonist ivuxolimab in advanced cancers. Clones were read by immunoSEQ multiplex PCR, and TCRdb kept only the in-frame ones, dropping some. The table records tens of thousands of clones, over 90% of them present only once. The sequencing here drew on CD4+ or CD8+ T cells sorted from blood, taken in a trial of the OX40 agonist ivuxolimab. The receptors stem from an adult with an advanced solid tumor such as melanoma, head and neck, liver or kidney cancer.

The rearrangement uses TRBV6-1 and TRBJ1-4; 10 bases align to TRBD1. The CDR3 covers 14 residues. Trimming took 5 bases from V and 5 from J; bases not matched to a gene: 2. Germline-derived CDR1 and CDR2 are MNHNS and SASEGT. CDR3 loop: CASSWDRGNEKLFF. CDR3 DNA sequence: TGTGCCAGCAGTTGGGACAGGGGAAATGAAAAACTGTTTTTT.

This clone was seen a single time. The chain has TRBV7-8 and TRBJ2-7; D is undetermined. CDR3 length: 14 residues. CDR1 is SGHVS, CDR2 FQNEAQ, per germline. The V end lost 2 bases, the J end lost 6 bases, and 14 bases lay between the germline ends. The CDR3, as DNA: TGTGCCAGCAGCTTAAGAACTTTGACCTCCGAGCAGTACTTC. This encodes CASSLRTLTSEQYF.

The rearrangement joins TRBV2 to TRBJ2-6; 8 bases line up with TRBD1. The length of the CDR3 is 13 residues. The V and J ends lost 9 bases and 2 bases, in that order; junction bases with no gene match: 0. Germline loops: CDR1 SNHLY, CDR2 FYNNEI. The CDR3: CARQGAGANVLTF. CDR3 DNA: TGTGCCAGACAGGGGGCTGGGGCCAACGTCCTGACTTTC.

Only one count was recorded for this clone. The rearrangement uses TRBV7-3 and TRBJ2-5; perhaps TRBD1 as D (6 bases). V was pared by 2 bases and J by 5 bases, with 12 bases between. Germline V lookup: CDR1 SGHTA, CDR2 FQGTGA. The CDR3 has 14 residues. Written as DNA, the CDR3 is TGTGCCAGCAGCTTACAGGGGACCGGCGAGACCCAGTACTTC. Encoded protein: CASSLQGTGETQYF.

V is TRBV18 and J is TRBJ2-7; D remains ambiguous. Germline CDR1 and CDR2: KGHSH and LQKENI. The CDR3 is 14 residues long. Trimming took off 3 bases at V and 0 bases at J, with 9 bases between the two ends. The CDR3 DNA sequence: TGTGCCAGCTCACCCGGCGAGTTCTCCTACGAGCAGTACTTC. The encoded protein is CASSPGEFSYEQYF.

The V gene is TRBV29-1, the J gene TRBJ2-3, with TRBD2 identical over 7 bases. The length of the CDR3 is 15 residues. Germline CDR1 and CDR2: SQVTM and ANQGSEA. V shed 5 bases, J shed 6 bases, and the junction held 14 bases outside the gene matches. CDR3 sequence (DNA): TGCAGCGTTCGTGGACTAAGCGGGGACGGGGATACGCAGTATTTT. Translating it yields CSVRGLSGDGDTQYF.

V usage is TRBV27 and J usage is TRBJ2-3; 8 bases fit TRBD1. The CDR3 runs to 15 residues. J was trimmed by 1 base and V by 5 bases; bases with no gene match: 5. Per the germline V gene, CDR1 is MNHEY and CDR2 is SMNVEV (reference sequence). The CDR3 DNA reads TGTGCCAGCAGTCAACCGGGACAGGGCACAGATACGCAGTATTTT. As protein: CASSQPGQGTDTQYF.

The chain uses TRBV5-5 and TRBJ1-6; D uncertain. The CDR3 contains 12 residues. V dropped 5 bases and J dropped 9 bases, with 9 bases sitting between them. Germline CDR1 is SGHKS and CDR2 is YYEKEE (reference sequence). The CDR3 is CASRLSGSPLHF. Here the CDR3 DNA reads TGTGCCAGCAGGCTATCGGGTTCACCCCTCCACTTT.

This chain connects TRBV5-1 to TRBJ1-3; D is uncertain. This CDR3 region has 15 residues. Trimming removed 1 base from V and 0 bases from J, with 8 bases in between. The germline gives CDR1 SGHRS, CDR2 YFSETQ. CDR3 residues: CASSLSWYSGNTIYF. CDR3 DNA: TGCGCCAGCAGCTTGAGTTGGTACTCTGGAAACACCATATATTTT.

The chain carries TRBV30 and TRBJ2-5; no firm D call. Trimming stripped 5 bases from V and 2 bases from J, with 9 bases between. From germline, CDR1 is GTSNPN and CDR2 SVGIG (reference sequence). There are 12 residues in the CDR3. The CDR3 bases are TGTGCCTGGGGGCCGTCACAAGAGACCCAGTACTTC. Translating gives CAWGPSQETQYF.

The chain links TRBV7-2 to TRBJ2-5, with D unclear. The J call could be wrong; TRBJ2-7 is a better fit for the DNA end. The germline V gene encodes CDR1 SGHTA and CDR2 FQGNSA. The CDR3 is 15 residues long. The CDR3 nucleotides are TGTGCCAGCAGCTTAGCTGCCAAATCGGCTTACGAGCAGTACTTC. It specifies CASSLAAKSAYEQYF.

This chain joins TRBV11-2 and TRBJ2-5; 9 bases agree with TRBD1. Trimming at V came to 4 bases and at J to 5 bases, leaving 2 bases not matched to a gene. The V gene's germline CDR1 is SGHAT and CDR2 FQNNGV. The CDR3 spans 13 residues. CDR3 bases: TGTGCCAGCAGCTACGGACAGGGGGAGACCCAGTACTTC. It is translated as CASSYGQGETQYF.

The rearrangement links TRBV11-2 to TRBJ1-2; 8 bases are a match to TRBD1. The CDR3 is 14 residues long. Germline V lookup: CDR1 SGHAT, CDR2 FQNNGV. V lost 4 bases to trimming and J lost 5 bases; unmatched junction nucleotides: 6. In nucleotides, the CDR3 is TGTGCCAGCAGCTCGGACAGGGCCGCGTATGGCTACACCTTC. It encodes CASSSDRAAYGYTF.

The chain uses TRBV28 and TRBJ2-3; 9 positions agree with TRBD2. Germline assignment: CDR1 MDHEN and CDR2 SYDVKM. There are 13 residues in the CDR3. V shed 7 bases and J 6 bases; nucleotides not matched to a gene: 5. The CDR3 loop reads CASKGTSRDTQYF. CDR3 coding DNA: TGTGCCAGCAAAGGGACTAGCAGGGATACGCAGTATTTT.

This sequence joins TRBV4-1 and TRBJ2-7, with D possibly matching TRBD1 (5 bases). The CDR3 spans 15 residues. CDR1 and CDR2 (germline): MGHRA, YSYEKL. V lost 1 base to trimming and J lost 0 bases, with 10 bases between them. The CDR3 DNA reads TGCGCCAGCAGCCAAGTAGGGGCCAGCTCCTACGAGCAGTACTTC. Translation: CASSQVGASSYEQYF.

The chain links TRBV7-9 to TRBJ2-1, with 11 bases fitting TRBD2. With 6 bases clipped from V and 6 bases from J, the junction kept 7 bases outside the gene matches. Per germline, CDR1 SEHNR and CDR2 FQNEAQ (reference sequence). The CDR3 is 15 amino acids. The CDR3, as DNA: TGTGCCAGCAGGTCCGGGACTAGCGGCCTCAATGAGCAGTTCTTC. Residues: CASRSGTSGLNEQFF.

In nucleotides, the CDR3 is TGCAGCGGCTCAGGCCAGGGGGGCGGGGGGGCATACGAGCAGTACTTC. The encoded protein is CSGSGQGGGGAYEQYF. The V and J genes are TRBV29-1 and TRBJ2-7, with TRBD2 matching over 9 bases. The CDR3 loop spans 16 amino acids. Germline V lookup: CDR1 SQVTM, CDR2 ANQGSEA. The J segment lost 4 bases and the V segment lost 7 bases, leaving 17 bases of the junction unmatched.

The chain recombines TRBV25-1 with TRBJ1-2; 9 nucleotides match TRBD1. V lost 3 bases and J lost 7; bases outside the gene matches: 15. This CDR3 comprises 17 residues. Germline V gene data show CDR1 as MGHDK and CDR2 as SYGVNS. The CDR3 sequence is CASSETGQGLPGAGYTF. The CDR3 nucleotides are TGTGCCAGCAGTGAGACGGGACAGGGTTTGCCGGGGGCTGGCTACACCTTC.

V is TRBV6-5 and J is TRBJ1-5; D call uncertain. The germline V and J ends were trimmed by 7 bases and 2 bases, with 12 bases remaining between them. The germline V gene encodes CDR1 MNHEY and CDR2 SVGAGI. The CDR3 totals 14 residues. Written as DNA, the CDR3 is TGTGCCAGCATGATGGGCCTTGGCAATCAGCCCCAGCATTTT. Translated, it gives CASMMGLGNQPQHF.

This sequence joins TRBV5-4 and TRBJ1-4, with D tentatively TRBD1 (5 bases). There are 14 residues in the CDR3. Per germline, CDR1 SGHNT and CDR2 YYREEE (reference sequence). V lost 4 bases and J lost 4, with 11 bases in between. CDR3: CASSPGLINEKLFF. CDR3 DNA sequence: TGTGCCAGCAGCCCGGGACTCATTAATGAAAAACTGTTTTTT. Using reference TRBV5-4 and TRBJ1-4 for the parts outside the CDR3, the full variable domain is ETGVTQSPTHLIKTRGQQVTLRCSSQSGHNTVSWYQQALGQGPQFIFQYYREEENGRGNFPPRFSGLQFPNYSSELNVNALELDDSALYLCASSPGLINEKLFFGSGTQLSVL.

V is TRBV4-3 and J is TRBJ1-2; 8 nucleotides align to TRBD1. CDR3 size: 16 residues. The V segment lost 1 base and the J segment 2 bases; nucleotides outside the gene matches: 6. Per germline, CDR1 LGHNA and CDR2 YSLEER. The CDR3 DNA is TGCGCCAGCAGCCAAGGAACCCGACAGGGGAACTATGGCTACACCTTC. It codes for CASSQGTRQGNYGYTF.

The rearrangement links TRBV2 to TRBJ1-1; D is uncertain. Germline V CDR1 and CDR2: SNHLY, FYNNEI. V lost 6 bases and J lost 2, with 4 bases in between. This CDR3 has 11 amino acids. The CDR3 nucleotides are TGTGCCAGCAGGGGAAACACTGAAGCTTTCTTT. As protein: CASRGNTEAFF.